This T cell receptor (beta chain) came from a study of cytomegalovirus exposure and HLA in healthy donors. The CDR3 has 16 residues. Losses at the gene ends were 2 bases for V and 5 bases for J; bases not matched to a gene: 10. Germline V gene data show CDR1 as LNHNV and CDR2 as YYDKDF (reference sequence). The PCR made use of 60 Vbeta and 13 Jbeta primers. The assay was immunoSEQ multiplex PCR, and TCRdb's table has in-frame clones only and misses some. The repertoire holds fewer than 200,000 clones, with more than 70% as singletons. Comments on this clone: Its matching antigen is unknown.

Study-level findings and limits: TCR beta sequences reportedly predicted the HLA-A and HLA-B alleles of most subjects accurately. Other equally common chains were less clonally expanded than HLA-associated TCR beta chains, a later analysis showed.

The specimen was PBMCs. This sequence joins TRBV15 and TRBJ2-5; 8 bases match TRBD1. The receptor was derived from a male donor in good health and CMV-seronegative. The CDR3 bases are TGTGCCACCAGCAGAACTATCGACAGGGGATCCGAGACCCAGTACTTC. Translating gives CATSRTIDRGSETQYF.